This TCR beta chain stems from a study of T cell responses to AZD1222 COVID-19 vaccine. This CDR3 contains 12 residues. Per the germline V gene, CDR1 is GTSNPN and CDR2 is SVGIG (reference sequence). V gave up 2 bases and J gave up 5 bases, with 7 bases separating them. General study results and limits: An increase in Spike-specific TCR breadth and depth was observed after two AZD1222 doses. Clonal diversity was possibly underestimated, and white British individuals and females predominated among donors. Nearly half of unique spike-specific TCRs reportedly avoided B.1.351 and B.1.1.7 mutated regions.

Method: immunoSEQ multiplex PCR; TCRdb's copy keeps in-frame clones and lacks some. The repertoire has some 140,000 clones, less than 95% of them found once; the top ten carry around 2.7%. Regarding this clone: The target antigen is unknown.

This TCR derives from an adult in good health. The chain combines TRBV30 with TRBJ2-1, with D unclear. The source material was peripheral blood, sampled on day 0 of AZD1222 vaccination. The CDR3 nucleotides are TGTGCCTGGAGTACGGTAAACAATGAGCAGTTCTTC. It codes for CAWSTVNNEQFF.